These T cell receptor beta chains were read from a single sample in a study of blood T cell repertoires in COVID-19. Clones were sequenced by immunoSEQ multiplex PCR, and TCRdb holds only the in-frame ones, with some missing. The table shows more than 110,000 clones, with 78% occurring only once. The material sequenced was PBMCs or T cells enriched from blood (not recorded which). The source of these receptors is a woman aged 45-65 years who had recovered from COVID-19. CDR3s include the opening cysteine and the closing phenylalanine or tryptophan. A D gene is named only where the DNA matches it firmly. Clone size is not always given. Where it is, it says once, few, many or a class for expanded clones.

D | J | V | size | DNA | CDR3
TRBD1 | TRBJ1-4 | TRBV7-8 | few | TGTGCCAGCAGTAAGAACCTGGGACAGGCTAATGAAAAACTGTTTTTT | CASSKNLGQANEKLFF
NA | TRBJ2-1 | TRBV7-9 | NA | TGTGCCAGCAGCTTCCCCCGCGGAACCTACAATGAGCAGTTCTTC | CASSFPRGTYNEQFF
NA | TRBJ2-1 | TRBV2 | NA | TGTGCCAGCATGATCGAGGATGAGCAGTTCTTC | CASMIEDEQFF
NA | TRBJ1-1 | TRBV12-3/TRBV12-4 | few | TGTGCCAGCAGTCTTCGGGGGATCGGGGAAGCTTTCTTT | CASSLRGIGEAFF
TRBD1 | TRBJ2-7 | TRBV18 | NA | TGTGCCAGCTCAACCGGGACAGGGGGGGCCTACGAGCAGTACTTC | CASSTGTGGAYEQYF
TRBD1 | TRBJ1-1 | TRBV19 | NA | TGTGCCAGTAGTATCGGACAGGGAGGAGGAACTGAAGCTTTCTTT | CASSIGQGGGTEAFF
NA | TRBJ1-5 | TRBV18 | NA | TGTGCCAGCTCACCACAGGGGCCTAGCAATCAGCCCCAGCATTTT | CASSPQGPSNQPQHF
TRBD1 | TRBJ1-1 | TRBV19 | NA | TGTGCCACCTCGGACAGGGGTAAGACTGAAGCTTTCTTT | CATSDRGKTEAFF
NA | TRBJ1-2 | TRBV7-8 | NA | TGTGCCAGCAGCTTCGGCAGGGCCAACGGCTACACCTTC | CASSFGRANGYTF
TRBD2 | TRBJ2-1 | TRBV7-2 | NA | TGTGCCAGCAGCTTAAGAGTTAGCGGGGGGCCAGGTGAGCAGTTCTTC | CASSLRVSGGPGEQFF
TRBD2 | TRBJ2-7 | TRBV11-3 | NA | TGTGCCAGCAGCTTAAGGTCGGGGGGGGCCTACGAGCAGTACTTC | CASSLRSGGAYEQYF
NA | TRBJ1-4 | TRBV7-2 | NA | TGTGCCAGCAGCGCCGGACTGGGTGAAAAACTGTTTTTT | CASSAGLGEKLFF